This T cell receptor beta chain was observed in a study of beta chain features in type 1 diabetes. With regard to this clone: Its matching antigen is unknown.

The study, taken as a whole, reports: All four CD4+ subsets of Type 1 diabetes patients contained TCRB CDR3s that were moderately but significantly shorter.

Expressed TCRB transcripts were sequenced, since all the RNA that had been isolated was reverse transcribed. TCRdb's table, derived via immunoSEQ multiplex PCR, lists solely in-frame clones and lacks some. The sample includes roughly 250,000 clones, about a fifth of them seen just once. The sequenced sample consisted of naive CD4+ T cells from blood. This receptor was obtained from a woman between 40 and 55 years old with type 1 diabetes.

Here the CDR3 reads CSVGGHEQFF. The CDR3 DNA reads TGCAGCGTTGGAGGGCATGAGCAGTTCTTC. J is TRBJ2-1 and V is TRBV29-1; tentative D call: TRBD2 (5 bases). The V end was cut by 4 bases, the J end by 8 bases, with 6 bases between. CDR1 and CDR2 (germline): SQVTM, ANQGSEA. This CDR3 region has 10 residues.